Below, one TCR beta chain is given with its context. Its antigen is currently unknown. Sequencing was performed with immunoSEQ multiplex PCR; in TCRdb, only in-frame clones are kept and a portion is missing. The repertoire holds about 89,000 clones, about 88% seen once, with more than 0.25% in the top ten. The data derive from a study of OX40 agonist ivuxolimab in advanced cancers. Background on the study: Of mixed ages from about 20 to 85 and averaging approximately 60 years, the group was more than 65% male. Notes on the study in general: Dosing at 0.1 to 3.0 mg/kg was accompanied by clonal expansion of CD4+ and CD8+ blood T cells by week 6.

Individuals having autoimmune disease history or systemic immunosuppression were not enrolled. The sequence came from an adult with an advanced solid tumor such as melanoma, head and neck, liver or kidney cancer. The sample was CD4+ or CD8+ T cells sorted from blood, taken in a trial of the OX40 agonist ivuxolimab.

In DNA form, the CDR3 reads TGTGCCAGCAGTTTTAGCGGGGTGCAGTATTTT. Its translation: CASSFSGVQYF. The chain has TRBV27 and TRBJ2-3, with TRBD2 matching over 8 bases. Germline CDR1 and CDR2: MNHEY and SMNVEV (reference sequence). The CDR3 runs to 11 residues. V lost 3 bases and J lost 11; bases outside the gene matches: 1.